Listed below are T cell receptor beta chains from one sample, sequenced in a study of shared clonotypes between healthy human individuals. TCRdb's table, derived via immunoSEQ multiplex PCR, lists solely in-frame clones and lacks some. The repertoire includes approximately 2.5 million clones, more than 80% of them detected once, and over 0.12% sits in the top ten. The material sequenced was naive CD4+ T cells sorted from blood. The receptors stem from a man between 18 and 35 years old in good health. Both conserved end residues are part of each CDR3. The order of the fields is CDR3 protein, CDR3 DNA, J gene, clone size, D gene, V gene. A D gene is named only where the DNA matches it firmly. The listing skips clone size in some rows; elsewhere it reads once, few, many or a size class.

CDR3 protein: CASSPGPGQLNYGYTF; CDR3 DNA: TGCGCCAGCAGCCCGGGGCCGGGCCAGCTTAACTATGGCTACACCTTC; J gene: TRBJ1-2; clone size: -; D gene: -; V gene: TRBV4-1
CDR3 protein: CASSSRETQYF; CDR3 DNA: TGTGCCAGCAGCTCCCGGGAGACCCAGTACTTC; J gene: TRBJ2-5; clone size: -; D gene: -; V gene: TRBV11-2
CDR3 protein: CASSATGGRTDTQYF; CDR3 DNA: TGTGCCAGCAGCGCGACAGGGGGCAGAACAGATACGCAGTATTTT; J gene: TRBJ2-3; clone size: -; D gene: TRBD1; V gene: TRBV5-5
CDR3 protein: CATGEGVRNYGYTF; CDR3 DNA: TGTGCCACCGGCGAGGGAGTGCGGAACTATGGCTACACCTTC; J gene: TRBJ1-2; clone size: -; D gene: -; V gene: TRBV15
CDR3 protein: CASTGAGGPGETQYF; CDR3 DNA: TGTGCCAGCACAGGAGCGGGGGGGCCAGGAGAGACCCAGTACTTC; J gene: TRBJ2-5; clone size: -; D gene: TRBD2; V gene: TRBV2
CDR3 protein: CASTRGIGYEQYF; CDR3 DNA: TGTGCCAGCACCCGGGGTATAGGCTACGAGCAGTACTTC; J gene: TRBJ2-7; clone size: -; D gene: -; V gene: TRBV6-5
CDR3 protein: CAWSGDYEQYF; CDR3 DNA: TGTGCCTGGAGCGGTGACTACGAGCAGTACTTC; J gene: TRBJ2-7; clone size: -; D gene: -; V gene: TRBV30
CDR3 protein: CAISEGGKNLHEQFF; CDR3 DNA: TGTGCCATCAGTGAGGGGGGCAAAAACTTACATGAGCAGTTCTTC; J gene: TRBJ2-1; clone size: -; D gene: -; V gene: TRBV10-3
CDR3 protein: CASSLAYRSEYGYTF; CDR3 DNA: TGTGCTAGCAGCTTAGCATACAGATCGGAATATGGCTACACCTTC; J gene: TRBJ1-2; clone size: -; D gene: -; V gene: TRBV7-7
CDR3 protein: CASSSLTGGKDGYTF; CDR3 DNA: TGTGCCAGCAGCTCCCTGACAGGGGGAAAGGATGGCTACACCTTC; J gene: TRBJ1-2; clone size: -; D gene: TRBD1; V gene: TRBV5-5
CDR3 protein: CASSLDGLAGGEQYF; CDR3 DNA: TGTGCCAGCAGCTTGGACGGACTAGCGGGAGGCGAGCAGTACTTC; J gene: TRBJ2-7; clone size: -; D gene: TRBD2; V gene: TRBV5-5
CDR3 protein: CASSQDHLTGFGETQYF; CDR3 DNA: TGCGCCAGCAGCCAAGACCATTTGACAGGGTTTGGAGAGACCCAGTACTTC; J gene: TRBJ2-5; clone size: -; D gene: TRBD1; V gene: TRBV4-3
CDR3 protein: CASSLSGNPNQPQHF; CDR3 DNA: TGTGCCAGCAGTTTATCAGGCAACCCCAATCAGCCCCAGCATTTT; J gene: TRBJ1-5; clone size: -; D gene: -; V gene: TRBV27
CDR3 protein: CAWKSDGRDGYTF; CDR3 DNA: TGTGCCTGGAAGTCGGATGGCAGGGACGGCTACACCTTC; J gene: TRBJ1-2; clone size: -; D gene: -; V gene: TRBV30
CDR3 protein: CAWSGVRSMNNEQFF; CDR3 DNA: TGTGCCTGGAGTGGAGTCAGAAGTATGAACAATGAGCAGTTCTTC; J gene: TRBJ2-1; clone size: -; D gene: -; V gene: TRBV30
CDR3 protein: CASSLTSVRETQYF; CDR3 DNA: TGCGCCAGCAGCTTGACTAGCGTTCGAGAGACCCAGTACTTC; J gene: TRBJ2-5; clone size: -; D gene: TRBD2; V gene: TRBV5-1
CDR3 protein: CAWTRDSPYYEQYF; CDR3 DNA: TGTGCCTGGACCCGGGACAGCCCTTACTACGAGCAGTACTTC; J gene: TRBJ2-7; clone size: -; D gene: TRBD1; V gene: TRBV30
CDR3 protein: CASSVDSPRLGNTIYF; CDR3 DNA: TGTGCCAGCAGTGTTGACAGCCCCCGACTTGGAAACACCATATATTTT; J gene: TRBJ1-3; clone size: -; D gene: -; V gene: TRBV6-1
CDR3 protein: CASSQGDGGRVTEQFF; CDR3 DNA: TGCGCCAGCAGCCAAGGGGATGGCGGGAGGGTCACTGAGCAGTTCTTC; J gene: TRBJ2-1; clone size: once; D gene: TRBD2; V gene: TRBV4-3
CDR3 protein: CASTSSLLAGGPLRDTQYF; CDR3 DNA: TGTGCCAGCACCTCGTCCCTACTAGCGGGGGGGCCCCTCAGAGATACGCAGTATTTT; J gene: TRBJ2-3; clone size: -; D gene: TRBD2; V gene: TRBV9
CDR3 protein: CALLTGELFF; CDR3 DNA: TGTGCCTTACTCACCGGGGAGCTGTTTTTT; J gene: TRBJ2-2; clone size: -; D gene: -; V gene: TRBV30
CDR3 protein: CASSRTGGNTGELFF; CDR3 DNA: TGCGCCAGCAGCCGGACAGGGGGCAACACCGGGGAGCTGTTTTTT; J gene: TRBJ2-2; clone size: -; D gene: TRBD1; V gene: TRBV5-1
CDR3 protein: CASRTRDGSPDCTF; CDR3 DNA: TGTGCCAGCAGGACCCGGGACGGGAGTCCTGATTGCACCTTC; J gene: TRBJ1-2; clone size: -; D gene: -; V gene: TRBV27
CDR3 protein: CASSLPRDRGYEQYF; CDR3 DNA: TGTGCCAGCAGCTTACCTCGGGACAGGGGCTACGAGCAGTACTTC; J gene: TRBJ2-7; clone size: -; D gene: TRBD1; V gene: TRBV7-2
CDR3 protein: CASGGEGNQPQHF; CDR3 DNA: TGTGCCAGCGGGGGGGAGGGCAATCAGCCCCAGCATTTT; J gene: TRBJ1-5; clone size: few; D gene: -; V gene: TRBV7-9
CDR3 protein: CASSPRPGTGTYEQYF; CDR3 DNA: TGTGCTAGCAGCCCCAGACCCGGGACAGGGACCTACGAGCAGTACTTC; J gene: TRBJ2-7; clone size: -; D gene: TRBD1; V gene: TRBV7-7
CDR3 protein: CALDSGANVLTF; CDR3 DNA: TGTGCCTTGGACTCTGGGGCCAACGTCCTGACTTTC; J gene: TRBJ2-6; clone size: -; D gene: -; V gene: TRBV30